Below, 10 T cell receptor beta chains from the same sample are listed, as sequenced in a study of cytomegalovirus exposure and HLA in healthy donors. PCR primers comprised 60 Vbeta and 13 Jbeta primers. Profiled with immunoSEQ multiplex PCR; TCRdb holds only in-frame clones, not every one. This sample lists tens of thousands of clones; its ten largest clones have more than 8%. The sequenced material came from PBMCs. Receptors originate from a man aged 40-55 years in good health and CMV-seropositive.

This chain joins TRBV4-1 and TRBJ2-3; TRBD2 is a possible D gene (5 bases). CDR1 and CDR2 (germline): MGHRA, YSYEKL. Trimming removed 3 bases from V and 10 bases from J, with 8 bases in between. The length of the CDR3 is 11 residues. For the CDR3, the DNA is TGCGCCAGCAGCCAGGAGGACTCGCAGTATTTT. This translates into CASSQEDSQYF.

This rearrangement joins TRBV5-1 to TRBJ2-5; D not certain. Between the trimmed V and J ends, which lost 4 bases and 0 bases, there was a span of 4 bases. The CDR3 has 12 residues. Germline loops: CDR1 SGHRS, CDR2 YFSETQ. CDR3 in amino acids: CASSADQETQYF. Here the CDR3 DNA reads TGCGCCAGCAGCGCAGACCAAGAGACCCAGTACTTC. The whole variable domain, filled in from reference TRBV5-1 and TRBJ2-5, reads KAGVTQTPRYLIKTRGQQVTLSCSPISGHRSVSWYQQTPGQGLQFLFEYFSETQRNKGNFPGRFSGRQFSNSRSEMNVSTLELGDSALYLCASSADQETQYFGPGTRLLVL.

This chain uses TRBV5-4 with TRBJ2-3; 12 positions match TRBD2. Germline CDR1 is SGHNT and CDR2 is YYREEE (reference sequence). J was trimmed by 3 bases and V by 2 bases; bases with no gene match: 7. The CDR3 covers 17 residues. The CDR3 protein is CASSLYIGTSGTDTQYF. The CDR3 DNA reads TGTGCCAGCAGCTTATACATCGGGACTAGCGGGACAGATACGCAGTATTTT.

The CDR3 region is CASSLGGRLGTEAFF. The CDR3 DNA is TGTGCCAGCAGTTTGGGGGGGCGCCTGGGCACTGAAGCTTTCTTT. The chain combines TRBV28 with TRBJ1-1, with D possibly TRBD1 on 6 matching bases. In germline, CDR1 is MDHEN, CDR2 SYDVKM. This CDR3 contains 15 residues. Trimming took off 3 bases at V and 4 bases at J, with 15 bases between the two ends.

For the CDR3, the DNA is TGTGCCAGCAGCGGAGGACAGGAGACGGCAGATACGCAGTATTTT. Translating it yields CASSGGQETADTQYF. J is TRBJ2-3 and V is TRBV9; 7 bases match TRBD1. V gave up 3 bases and J gave up 4 bases; unmatched junction bases: 8. Germline assignment: CDR1 SGDLS and CDR2 YYNGEE. The CDR3 covers 15 residues.

The chain has TRBV18 and TRBJ1-3; D remains ambiguous. Germline CDR1 reads KGHSH; CDR2 reads LQKENI. V lost 5 bases to trimming and J lost 4 bases, with 9 bases between them. The CDR3 totals 13 residues. CDR3 coding DNA: TGTGCCAGCTCAGACACGGCAGGAAACACCATATATTTT. Protein product: CASSDTAGNTIYF.

The V and J genes are TRBV14 and TRBJ2-5, with a weak D call TRBD1 (5 bases). The DNA end favors TRBJ2-7, so the J call may be wrong. This CDR3 region has 15 residues. Per germline, CDR1 SGHDN and CDR2 FVKESK. CDR3 in DNA: TGTGCCAGCAGCCACCCCGAGACAGTTACCTACGAGCAGTACTTC. Its translation: CASSHPETVTYEQYF.

The V gene is TRBV4-2, the J gene TRBJ2-3; D unclear. V gave up 0 bases and J gave up 2 bases, with 12 bases separating them. The CDR3 totals 16 residues. Per the germline V gene, CDR1 is LGHNA and CDR2 is YNFKEQ. CDR3 DNA sequence: TGTGCCAGCAGCCAAGATAGTGTCAGCGTCACAGATACGCAGTATTTT. This translates into CASSQDSVSVTDTQYF.

This chain uses TRBV7-6 with TRBJ2-5; 11 bases fit TRBD2. Trimming cost V 1 base and J 5 bases; bases outside gene matches: 9. CDR3 length: 17 residues. In germline, CDR1 is SGHVS, CDR2 FNYEAQ. CDR3 coding DNA: TGTGCCAGCAGCTTAGAGGGTCGGGCTAGCGGGAGGGAGACCCAGTACTTC. This translates into CASSLEGRASGRETQYF.

CDR3 residues: CATQMGLPNEQFF. As DNA, the CDR3 is TGTGCCACTCAGATGGGCCTTCCCAATGAGCAGTTCTTC. This chain uses TRBV19 with TRBJ2-1; D unresolved. This CDR3 contains 13 residues. CDR1 is LNHDA and CDR2 is SQIVND in the germline V gene (reference sequence). V lost 10 bases to trimming and J lost 6 bases, with 16 bases between them.